This TCR beta chain was captured by sequencing in a study of cytomegalovirus exposure and HLA in healthy donors. General study results and limits: A cluster of highly shared sequence variants was likely a sequencing artifact.

On this clone: What it recognizes is unknown.

V lost 3 bases to trimming and J lost 3 bases, with 14 bases between them. The CDR3 sequence is 15 residues long. Germline-derived CDR1 and CDR2 are SEHNR and FQNEAQ (reference sequence). Vbeta (60) and Jbeta (13) primers were used in the PCR. The repertoire was sequenced with immunoSEQ multiplex PCR; TCRdb's copy has only in-frame clones and lacks some. The sample includes 200,000 or so clones, under 70% of them seen just once. Sample: PBMCs. The receptor's source is a man between 40 and 49 years old in good health and CMV-seropositive. The chain employs TRBV7-9 and TRBJ1-1; D gene unclear. In DNA form, the CDR3 reads TGTGCCAGCAGCTTTAACCGCAACTTGGACACTGAAGCTTTCTTT. Translated: CASSFNRNLDTEAFF.